Listed below are T cell receptor beta chains from one sample, sequenced in a study of T cell repertoires in cytomegalovirus infection. Their target antigens are unknown. TCRdb analysed the reads with MiXCR anew, one entry per CDR3 protein. Among hundreds of thousands of distinct CDR3 sequences listed, about 27% were seen once. This material consisted of cultured PBMCs, taken from culture after CMV antigen stimulation. The receptors come from a human donor in good health (CMV status not recorded). Some clones in this sample may be carry-over from other donors' samples. Both conserved end residues are part of each CDR3. A D gene is named only where the DNA matches it firmly. Only part of the rows carry a size: once, few, many, or a class if the clone is expanded.

d_call	clone_size	v_call	j_call	cdr3_aa	cdr3_nt
TRBD1	few	TRBV7-3	TRBJ1-4	CASSLGQGGTNEKLFF	TGTGCCAGCAGCCTGGGACAGGGGGGAACTAATGAAAAACTGTTTTTT
TRBD1	.	TRBV24-1	TRBJ2-1	CATSDLTGGNEQFF	TGTGCCACCAGTGATTTGACAGGGGGTAATGAGCAGTTCTTC
TRBD1	.	TRBV7-9	TRBJ1-2	CASNRGGYTF	TGTGCCAGCAACAGGGGCGGCTACACCTTC
.	.	TRBV6-5	TRBJ2-1	CASSYNTGTINNEQFF	TGTGCCAGCAGTTACAACACCGGGACCATTAACAATGAGCAGTTCTTC
.	.	TRBV29-1	TRBJ2-7	CSVELGPQQYF	TGCAGCGTTGAGCTCGGCCCCCAGCAGTACTTC
TRBD1	few	TRBV28	TRBJ2-1	CASSSLGQVPYNEQFF	TGTGCCAGCAGCTCGCTCGGACAGGTTCCCTACAATGAGCAGTTCTTC
.	many	TRBV2	TRBJ2-7	CASRDEQYF	TGTGCTTCAAGAGACGAGCAGTACTTC
.	many	TRBV7-8	TRBJ2-3	CASSAGSRGYGDTQYF	TGTGCCAGCAGCGCGGGGTCCAGGGGTTATGGAGATACGCAGTATTTT
.	many	TRBV5-1	TRBJ2-1	CASSMSVYNEQFF	TGCGCCAGCAGTATGTCAGTCTACAATGAGCAGTTCTTC
.	.	TRBV28	TRBJ1-1	CASTPVAGDMNTEAFF	TGTGCCAGCACCCCGGTGGCAGGGGATATGAACACTGAAGCTTTCTTT
TRBD2	few	TRBV7-9	TRBJ2-1	CASRESGSSYNEQFF	TGTGCCAGCAGAGAAAGCGGGAGCTCCTACAATGAGCAGTTCTTC